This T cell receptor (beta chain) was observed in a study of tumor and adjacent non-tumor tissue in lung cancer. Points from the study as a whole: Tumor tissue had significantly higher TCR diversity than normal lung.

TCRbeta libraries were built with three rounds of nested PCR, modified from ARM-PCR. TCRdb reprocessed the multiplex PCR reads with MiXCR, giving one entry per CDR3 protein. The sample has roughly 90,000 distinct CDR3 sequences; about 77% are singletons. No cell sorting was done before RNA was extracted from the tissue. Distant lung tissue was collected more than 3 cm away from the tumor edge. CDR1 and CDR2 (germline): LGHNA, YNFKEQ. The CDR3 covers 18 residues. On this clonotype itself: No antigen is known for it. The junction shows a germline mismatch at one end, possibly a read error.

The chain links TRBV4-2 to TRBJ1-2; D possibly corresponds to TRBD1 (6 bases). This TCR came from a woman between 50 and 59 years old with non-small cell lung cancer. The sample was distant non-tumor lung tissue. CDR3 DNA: TGTGCCAGCAGGCAAGAGACGGTCAGGGGTGATCTGAACTATGGCTACACCTTC. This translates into CASRQETVRGDLNYGYTF.